Listed below are T cell receptor beta chains from one sample, sequenced in a study of blood T cell repertoires in COVID-19. The repertoire was sequenced with immunoSEQ multiplex PCR; TCRdb's copy has only in-frame clones and lacks some. The sample shows about 150,000 clones, around 90% of them seen only once. The sample consisted of peripheral blood. The receptor source for this set is an older woman with active or convalescent COVID-19. CDR3s leave out the opening cysteine and the closing phenylalanine or tryptophan.

cdr3_aa v_call
ASSLRPTYEQY TRBV7-9
ASSSRASGGTSSYNEQF TRBV6-2/TRBV6-3
ASSVRVRTGFDLGETQY TRBV5-4
ATSRDLQAGANVLT TRBV15
ASSYLAPSNQPQH TRBV6-2/TRBV6-3
ATSRTKMAVDTDTQY TRBV15
ASSMGTGPTGNTIY TRBV19
ASRAGQGSDTQY TRBV10-2
ASSQATGGRGGTEAF TRBV3-1/TRBV3-2
ASSPDSGFGSNQPQH TRBV2
ASSPRQGHTEAF TRBV6-5
ASSRPTRNTEAF TRBV6-2/TRBV6-3
ASSSRAPGYTIY TRBV11-2
ASSPRGASYNEQF TRBV3-1/TRBV3-2
ASSSSPGQGALRAEQY TRBV7-6
ASSSRGTGELF TRBV6-2/TRBV6-3
ASSYSGTGAYGYT TRBV6-5
ASSPRGRYYGYT TRBV6-5
ASSPDRVETQY TRBV6-5
ASSLAGGSSNQPQH TRBV7-8
ASSTVWSGNTIY TRBV6-5
ASSQVRTSEQY TRBV14
ASSGLYNEQF TRBV4-1
ASSRVPGGEAF TRBV14
ASSFDGTNYGYT TRBV6-6
ASSQDRRERYNEQF TRBV4-1
ASSTILAGGPNEQF TRBV6-6
ATSDSGTGVFGTQY TRBV24-1
ASSIGRGGLNTEAF TRBV19
ASSQEEGRGNTEAF TRBV4-3
ASRLTGANEQY TRBV12-3/TRBV12-4
ASGFRVLDRPSGNTIY TRBV12-5
ASSQTHRGPYEQY TRBV6-5
ASKRDRVSYEQY TRBV27
SVERGQGALNYGYT TRBV29-1
ASSYRTGLNEKLF TRBV6-2/TRBV6-3
ASSQSDQGIAS TRBV16
ASSLGHLNTGELF TRBV3-1/TRBV3-2
ASSLNSPEQY TRBV7-9
ASSPGQGRNTEAF TRBV5-1
ASSPNRDSQAYEQY TRBV4-1
ASSKRLAGPYQETQY TRBV19
AISESSIGDEKLF TRBV10-3
ASRGTGNTIY TRBV6-1
ASSPTGSGGRWETQY TRBV5-4
ASSLVTGETQY TRBV12-3/TRBV12-4
ASSRTSGDSYEQY TRBV4-1
ASSPGQGGSYT TRBV12-3/TRBV12-4
SVDRGAYYGYT TRBV29-1
ASSLTGGEGYT TRBV6-5
ASSKGQGAIGYT TRBV7-2
ASSLAGTDIYNSPLH TRBV4-2
ASSLEGFGYT TRBV12-3/TRBV12-4
ASSSGTSGGSGETQY TRBV7-7
ASSEVGGEGNSPLH TRBV2
ATSSPSRQGKGETQY TRBV15
ASRFTGTGYPGTEAF TRBV19